Listed below are T cell receptor beta chains from one sample, sequenced in a study of cytomegalovirus exposure and HLA in healthy donors. Profiled with immunoSEQ multiplex PCR; TCRdb holds only in-frame clones, not every one. The repertoire includes 100,000 to 150,000 clones, 81% of them detected once, and about 0.63% sits in the top ten. The sample was PBMCs. The receptor set was obtained from a man between 18 and 29 years old in good health and CMV-seronegative. CDR3s include the opening cysteine and the closing phenylalanine or tryptophan. Fields, in order: J gene, clone size, V gene, D gene, CDR3 DNA, CDR3 protein. A D gene is named only where the DNA matches it firmly. Not every row has a clone size; where given, it reads once, few, many or a size class.

TRBJ1-6,once,TRBV30,.,TGTGCCTGGAAGGGGAATTCACCCCTCCACTTT,CAWKGNSPLHF
TRBJ2-2,.,TRBV6-5,.,TGTGCCAGCAGTTACGAGCCGCGGGTCGGGGAGCTGTTTTTT,CASSYEPRVGELFF
TRBJ2-7,.,TRBV5-6,TRBD2,TGTGCCAGCAGCCCGGGGGGACTGAACTCCTACGAGCAGTACTTC,CASSPGGLNSYEQYF
TRBJ2-7,.,TRBV11-2,.,TGTGCCAGCAGCCGGGATGGCAGCTCCTACGAGCAGTACTTC,CASSRDGSSYEQYF
TRBJ1-2,once,TRBV6-5,TRBD1,TGTGCCAGCAGTTACTCAGGGACAGGGTCCTATGGCTACACCTTC,CASSYSGTGSYGYTF
TRBJ2-7,.,TRBV27,.,TGTGCCAGCAGTTTAAACAGGGATCCCTACGAGCAGTACTTC,CASSLNRDPYEQYF
TRBJ1-1,.,TRBV7-6,.,TGTGCCAGCAGCTCCTCAGCCGCCAGGGCGAACACTGAAGCTTTCTTT,CASSSSAARANTEAFF
TRBJ2-7,.,TRBV7-8,.,TGTGCCAGCAGCCCCGTTCTGGGGACAAACTACGAGCAGTACTTC,CASSPVLGTNYEQYF
TRBJ1-5,.,TRBV30,.,TGTGCCTGGAGTGTAATCGGGGAGGTCAGACATTTT,CAWSVIGEVRHF
TRBJ2-5,.,TRBV9,.,TGTGCCAGCAGCGGGGGGGAAAGGGGTCAGGGGACCCAGTACTTC,CASSGGERGQGTQYF
TRBJ2-3,.,TRBV29-1,.,TGCAGCGTTGTTCGGAGGGGGCTGGATACGCAGTATTTT,CSVVRRGLDTQYF
TRBJ1-1,.,TRBV21-1,.,TGTGCCAGCAGCAATAGCACTGAAGCTTTCTTT,CASSNSTEAFF
TRBJ1-6,.,TRBV27,.,TGTGCCAGCAGACCCGGACAAATCAATTCACCCCTCCACTTT,CASRPGQINSPLHF
TRBJ1-5,.,TRBV6-6,.,TGTGCCAGCTCCCCTCAGTCTCAGCCCCAGCATTTT,CASSPQSQPQHF
TRBJ1-1,.,TRBV7-2,TRBD1,TGTGCCAGCAGCCGGGGGCCGGGACAGATGGCTTTCTTT,CASSRGPGQMAFF
TRBJ2-1,.,TRBV4-3,.,TGCGCCAGCAGCCCAGGGTATACTTCTCTCAATGAGCAGTTCTTC,CASSPGYTSLNEQFF
TRBJ2-3,.,TRBV5-6,.,TGTGCCAGCAGCTCAAGCACAGATACGCAGTATTTT,CASSSSTDTQYF
TRBJ2-1,.,TRBV19,TRBD2,TGTGCCAGTAGTCTCCGGACTAGCGGGGGTGGGAATGAGCAGTTCTTC,CASSLRTSGGGNEQFF
TRBJ2-5,.,TRBV7-8,TRBD2,TGTGCCAGCAGCCCGACTAGCGGGGGGCCCTATGCCCAAGAGACCCAGTACTTC,CASSPTSGGPYAQETQYF
TRBJ1-2,.,TRBV19,.,TGTGCCAGTAGTATAGATATTAACAGGCAGGAACGCTATGGCTACACCTTC,CASSIDINRQERYGYTF
TRBJ2-1,.,TRBV15,.,TGTGCCACCATGCCAGCCGGGGGTTCCTACAATGAGCAGTTCTTC,CATMPAGGSYNEQFF
TRBJ1-3,.,TRBV30,.,TGTGCCTGGACCCGTACAGCTGTTGGAAACACCATATATTTT,CAWTRTAVGNTIYF
TRBJ1-1,.,TRBV29-1,.,TGCAGCGTTGGAGGACAACTGAACACTGAAGCTTTCTTT,CSVGGQLNTEAFF
TRBJ1-1,.,TRBV18,TRBD1,TGTGCCAGCTCACCTCAGGCAGGGGGCACTGAAGCTTTCTTT,CASSPQAGGTEAFF
TRBJ2-2,once,TRBV7-9,TRBD1,TGTGCCAGCAGCTCGCCCAGGGGGAAGGTTCTCGGGGAGCTGTTTTTT,CASSSPRGKVLGELFF
TRBJ1-5,.,TRBV28,TRBD1,TGTGCCAGCAGATGGGGACAGCAATTGCCCCAGCATTTT,CASRWGQQLPQHF
TRBJ2-3,.,TRBV5-1,TRBD1,TGCGCCAGCAGCTTGACCCGGGACAGTACAGCGGATACGCAGTATTTT,CASSLTRDSTADTQYF
TRBJ2-7,.,TRBV11-2,TRBD1,TGTGCCAGCAGCTTACGGAAAGCCCTTAGGACAGGGGCCTACGAGCAGTACTTC,CASSLRKALRTGAYEQYF
TRBJ2-3,once,TRBV7-2,TRBD2,TGTGCCAGCAGCGGCCTAGCGGGGGGGAAGGCGTTATTGGATACGCAGTATTTT,CASSGLAGGKALLDTQYF